These 15 T cell receptor beta chains share one sample of origin, sequenced in a study of cytomegalovirus exposure and HLA in healthy donors. Produced via immunoSEQ multiplex PCR; TCRdb's table is partial and in-frame only. The profile shows 90,000 to 110,000 clones, more than 85% of them singletons. Sample: PBMCs. Source of these receptors: a woman aged 18 to 35 in good health and CMV-seropositive.

The J gene is TRBJ1-1, the V gene TRBV7-3; TRBD1 agrees at 9 bases. The V segment lost 5 bases and the J segment 1 base; nucleotides outside the gene matches: 5. From germline, CDR1 is SGHTA and CDR2 FQGTGA. The CDR3 consists of 15 residues. The CDR3 nucleotides are TGTGCCAGCAGCCCGACAGGGGGATCGAACACTGAAGCTTTCTTT. Its translation: CASSPTGGSNTEAFF.

In nucleotides, the CDR3 is TGTGCCAGCAGTTACACAGACAGGCCTAGCATCCATGAGCAGTTCTTC. Encoded protein: CASSYTDRPSIHEQFF. This sequence joins TRBV6-5 and TRBJ2-1; maybe TRBD1 (6 bases). V shed 2 bases and J shed 8 bases, with 19 bases lying between them. There are 16 residues in the CDR3. From germline, CDR1 is MNHEY and CDR2 SVGAGI.

This clone was observed a single time. The rearrangement joins TRBV7-2 to TRBJ2-3; 8 bases match TRBD2. V shed 0 bases, J shed 2 bases, and the junction held 13 bases outside the gene matches. CDR3 length: 19 residues. Germline CDR1 and CDR2: SGHTA and FQGNSA. The CDR3 nucleotides are TGTGCCAGCAGCTTAGCGCGGAGGAAAGGCGGGGGGTTCACAGATACGCAGTATTTT. It encodes CASSLARRKGGGFTDTQYF.

The chain employs TRBV6-1 and TRBJ1-2; no reliable D call. CDR1 and CDR2 from the germline V gene are MNHNS and SASEGT. The CDR3 has 15 amino acids. V was pared by 3 bases and J by 4 bases, with 15 bases between. CDR3 in amino acids: CASSDSHRGSYGYTF. The DNA for the CDR3 is TGTGCCAGCAGTGACTCCCATCGGGGATCCTATGGCTACACCTTC.

The chain is built from TRBV6-1 and TRBJ2-3; D uncertain. Trimming pared 2 bases from V and 4 bases from J, leaving 7 bases between. CDR3 length equals 13 residues. Germline-derived CDR1 and CDR2 are MNHNS and SASEGT. Here the CDR3 reads CASSESRADTQYF. For the CDR3, the DNA is TGTGCCAGCAGTGAATCGAGAGCAGATACGCAGTATTTT.

The count of this clone is one. The chain couples TRBV11-3 to TRBJ1-2; TRBD1 aligns across 9 bases. V lost 4 bases to trimming and J lost 10 bases; unmatched junction nucleotides: 19. This CDR3 comprises 17 residues. Per the germline V gene, CDR1 is SGHNT and CDR2 is YENEEA. For the CDR3, the DNA is TGTGCCAGCAGCTGGTCGGGGACAGGGTACAACAAAAAGGACTACACCTTC. The encoded protein is CASSWSGTGYNKKDYTF.

The chain employs TRBV27 and TRBJ2-7; 8 bases are a match to TRBD2. The germline CDR1 and CDR2 sequences are MNHEY and SMNVEV (reference sequence). This CDR3 spans 16 amino acids. J gave up 1 base and V 5 bases, and 10 bases lay outside the gene matches. CDR3 in amino acids: CASSPRGAGESYEQYF. In DNA form, the CDR3 reads TGTGCCAGCAGTCCCCGTGGAGCGGGAGAGTCCTACGAGCAGTACTTC.

This chain joins TRBV5-1 and TRBJ2-1; D is unclear. Germline assignment: CDR1 SGHRS and CDR2 YFSETQ. The CDR3 extends over 14 amino acids. The V gene lost 0 bases and the J gene lost 8 bases, with 12 bases spanning the gap. DNA of the CDR3: TGCGCCAGCAGCTTGGGCCACCGGAGTGATGAGCAGTTCTTC. It yields the protein CASSLGHRSDEQFF.

The chain combines TRBV5-1 with TRBJ1-3, with D unresolved. Trimming stripped 2 bases from V and 1 base from J, with 7 bases between. The germline gives CDR1 SGHRS, CDR2 YFSETQ. The CDR3 contains 14 residues. The CDR3 region has the DNA TGCGCCAGCAGCTTCTCTGCGTCTGGAAACACCATATATTTT. Residues: CASSFSASGNTIYF.

The chain joins TRBV2 to TRBJ2-1; D remains ambiguous. CDR1 is SNHLY, CDR2 FYNNEI, per germline. The CDR3 runs to 11 residues. Trimming took 7 bases from V and 7 from J, leaving 8 bases between them. The CDR3: CASTLGNEQFF. The DNA of the CDR3 is TGTGCCAGCACCCTAGGTAATGAGCAGTTCTTC.

There are a few counts of this clone. This chain links TRBV9 with TRBJ1-2; D gene uncertain. CDR1 SGDLS and CDR2 YYNGEE come from the germline V gene. Trimming removed 0 bases at V and 7 bases at J, with 10 bases between. This CDR3 has 13 residues. CDR3 loop: CASSVARQSGYTF. CDR3 in DNA: TGTGCCAGCAGCGTAGCTAGGCAGTCTGGCTACACCTTC. The variable domain in full, with the rest retrieved from reference TRBV9 and TRBJ1-2, is DSGVTQTPKHLITATGQRVTLRCSPRSGDLSVYWYQQSLDQGLQFLIQYYNGEERAKGNILERFSAQQFPDLHSELNLSSLELGDSALYFCASSVARQSGYTFGSGTRLTVV.

The chain combines TRBV5-6 with TRBJ1-5, with D perhaps matching TRBD1 (6 bases). Deletions cut 4 bases from V and 5 bases from J, with 19 bases between. Germline CDR1 reads SGHDT; CDR2 reads YYEEEE. This CDR3 has 16 residues. The CDR3 sequence is CASSHKGGGRYQPQHF. The CDR3 coding sequence is TGTGCCAGCAGCCATAAGGGGGGAGGGCGTTATCAGCCCCAGCATTTT.

The chain links TRBV20-1 to TRBJ2-7; a possible D gene is TRBD2 (6 bases). Trimming took 8 bases from V and 3 from J, leaving 11 bases between them. The CDR3 length is 11 residues. Looked up from germline, CDR1 is DFQATT and CDR2 is SNEGSKA (reference sequence). The CDR3 protein is CSLGTDYEQYF. The CDR3 region has the DNA TGCAGTCTTGGGACTGACTACGAGCAGTACTTC.

The chain has TRBV6-1 and TRBJ2-1; weak D call: TRBD1 (5 bases). This CDR3 has 14 residues. Trimming removed 2 bases at V and 13 bases at J, with 18 bases between. The germline V gene has CDR1 MNHNS and CDR2 SASEGT. The CDR3, as DNA: TGTGCCAGCAGTGAAATGGCAGGGTCCTCGCTACAGTTCTTC. Its translation is CASSEMAGSSLQFF.

The V and J genes are TRBV12-5 and TRBJ2-2, with TRBD1 matching 8 bases. Germline V lookup: CDR1 LGHNT, CDR2 FRNRAP. Trimming removed 4 bases from V and 1 base from J; junction bases left unmatched: 2. There are 15 residues in the CDR3. CDR3 DNA sequence: TGTGCTAGTGGTTCGACAGGGGAGAACACCGGGGAGCTGTTTTTT. Residues: CASGSTGENTGELFF.